This TCR beta chain was found in a study of T-cell memory formation after mild COVID-19. Overall study: TCR clustering was largely donor specific.

The CDR3 runs 16 residues. The germline gives CDR1 SGHRS, CDR2 YFSETQ. Trimming shortened V by 0 bases and J by 0 bases, and 10 bases separated the two germline ends. 5'RACE with constant-segment primers built TCRalpha and TCRbeta cDNA libraries with UMIs. From the 5' RACE reads, TCRdb called clonotypes with MiXCR, one entry per CDR3 protein. The sample shows 300,000 to 400,000 distinct CDR3 sequences, about an eighth of them seen only once. Whole-study results and caveats: There was a balanced CD4/CD8 profile in clones contracting day 15 to 85, and later expanders leaned CD4+. Some clones that responded were present in memory (sampled pre-infection), which suggests cross-reactive memory joined.

This clonotype occurred many times. The target antigen is unknown. The TCR was taken from a young man who had mild COVID-19 (a few samples of this study predate the infection). Cell type and time point are not known. The rearrangement links TRBV5-1 to TRBJ2-4; no clear D. Sequencing was performed on PBMCs or a T cell subset sorted from them (not recorded which). The CDR3 nucleotides are TGCGCCAGCAGCTTGGGTAACAGCGTAGCCAAAAACATTCAGTACTTC. Translating gives CASSLGNSVAKNIQYF.